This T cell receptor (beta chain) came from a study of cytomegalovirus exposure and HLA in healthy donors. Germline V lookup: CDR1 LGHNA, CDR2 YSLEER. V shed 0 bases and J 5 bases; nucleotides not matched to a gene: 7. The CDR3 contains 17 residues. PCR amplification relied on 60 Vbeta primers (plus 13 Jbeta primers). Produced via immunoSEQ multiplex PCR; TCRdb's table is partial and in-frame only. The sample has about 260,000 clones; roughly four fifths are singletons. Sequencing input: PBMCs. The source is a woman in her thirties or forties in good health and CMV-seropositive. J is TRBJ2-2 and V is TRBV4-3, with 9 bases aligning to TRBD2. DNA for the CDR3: TGCGCCAGCAGCCAAGATTCGGCGGGAGGGCGTACCGGGGAGCTGTTTTTT. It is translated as CASSQDSAGGRTGELFF.